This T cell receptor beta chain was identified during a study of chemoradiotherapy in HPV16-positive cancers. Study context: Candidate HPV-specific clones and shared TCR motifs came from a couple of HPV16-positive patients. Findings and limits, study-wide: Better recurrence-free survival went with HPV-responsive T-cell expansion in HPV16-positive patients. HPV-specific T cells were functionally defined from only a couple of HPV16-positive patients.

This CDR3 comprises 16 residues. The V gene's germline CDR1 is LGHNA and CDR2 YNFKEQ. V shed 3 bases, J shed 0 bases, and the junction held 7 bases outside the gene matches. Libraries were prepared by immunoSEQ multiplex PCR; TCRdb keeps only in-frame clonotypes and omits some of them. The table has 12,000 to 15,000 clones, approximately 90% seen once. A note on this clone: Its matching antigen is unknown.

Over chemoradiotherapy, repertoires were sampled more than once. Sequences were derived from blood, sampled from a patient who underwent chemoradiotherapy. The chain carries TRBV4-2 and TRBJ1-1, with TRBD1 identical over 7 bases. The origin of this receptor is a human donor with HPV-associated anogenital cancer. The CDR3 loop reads CASSHGDSIMNTEAFF. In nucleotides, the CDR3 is TGTGCCAGCAGCCACGGGGACAGTATCATGAACACTGAAGCTTTCTTT.